Each of the 10 T cell receptor beta chains below was sequenced from the same sample in a study of siplizumab effects on memory and regulatory T cells. The repertoire was sequenced with immunoSEQ multiplex PCR; TCRdb's copy has only in-frame clones and lacks some. The table has about 100,000 clones, 80% to 95% seen once. Sequencing was performed on non-Treg CD4+ T cells sorted from blood. These receptors were collected from a human donor in good health.

This chain connects TRBV27 to TRBJ2-1, with D perhaps matching TRBD2 (6 bases). This CDR3 contains 14 residues. Trimming took off 3 bases at V and 1 base at J, with 7 bases between the two ends. Germline CDR1 is MNHEY and CDR2 is SMNVEV (reference sequence). The CDR3 DNA follows: TGTGCCAGCAGTTTCAGCGGGTCCTACAATGAGCAGTTCTTC. Protein: CASSFSGSYNEQFF.

The rearrangement links TRBV7-3 to TRBJ2-5, with 10 nucleotides matching TRBD1. The V gene's germline CDR1 is SGHTA and CDR2 FQGTGA. With 5 bases clipped from V and 5 bases from J, the junction kept 5 bases outside the gene matches. The CDR3 extends over 14 amino acids. CDR3 nucleotides: TGTGCCAGCAGCCTTGGGACAGGGGTGGAGACCCAGTACTTC. Translating it yields CASSLGTGVETQYF.

The chain joins TRBV23-1 to TRBJ2-2, with 8 bases aligning to TRBD2. TRBV23-1 is an ORF for which the function is uncertain. The CDR3 has 15 residues. V gave up 5 bases and J gave up 2 bases; unmatched junction bases: 4. For the CDR3, the DNA is TGCGCCAGCAGTAAACGGACTAGCAACACCGGGGAGCTGTTTTTT. Its protein is CASSKRTSNTGELFF.

The chain recombines TRBV28 with TRBJ2-5, with D unresolved. The CDR3 length is 14 residues. Germline values: CDR1 MDHEN, CDR2 SYDVKM. Trimming took 5 bases from V and 2 from J, leaving 12 bases between them. The CDR3 nucleotides are TGTGCCAGCAGTCCTACACCTTTTCAAGAGACCCAGTACTTC. Translated, it gives CASSPTPFQETQYF.

The chain links TRBV18 to TRBJ2-1; 10 nucleotides align to TRBD1. This CDR3 contains 17 residues. Germline V gives CDR1 KGHSH, CDR2 LQKENI. V shed 4 bases, J shed 7 bases, and the junction held 13 bases outside the gene matches. The CDR3 protein is CASSRIGPGQGMNEQFF. The DNA of the CDR3 is TGTGCCAGCTCACGGATAGGCCCGGGACAGGGGATGAATGAGCAGTTCTTC.

The rearrangement joins TRBV7-9 to TRBJ2-7; D is possibly TRBD2 (6 bases). V gave up 5 bases and J gave up 2 bases, with 13 bases separating them. Germline-derived CDR1 and CDR2 are SEHNR and FQNEAQ (reference sequence). The CDR3 has 14 amino acids. The CDR3 bases are TGTGCCAGCAGCCGCGGGACCGACACCTACGAGCAGTACTTC. Translation: CASSRGTDTYEQYF.

The CDR3: CASNPKKKGDGTEAFF. Here the CDR3 DNA reads TGTGCCAGCAACCCTAAAAAAAAGGGAGACGGCACTGAAGCTTTCTTT. This sequence joins TRBV27 and TRBJ1-1; D not certain. CDR3 length: 16 amino acids. Germline CDR1 is MNHEY and CDR2 is SMNVEV (reference sequence). V lost 7 bases and J lost 4, with 22 bases in between.

CDR3 nucleotide sequence: TGTGCCAGCAGCCAAGATTTAGGGGGCTATCAGCCCCAGCATTTT. Its translation is CASSQDLGGYQPQHF. This chain links TRBV5-4 with TRBJ1-5, with 7 bases fitting TRBD1. The germline V gene has CDR1 SGHNT and CDR2 YYREEE (reference sequence). CDR3 size: 15 residues. After removal of 4 bases from V and 5 bases from J, the junction contained 9 bases not matched to a gene.

The chain combines TRBV5-1 with TRBJ2-7; perhaps TRBD1 as D (6 bases). Germline CDR1 reads SGHRS; CDR2 reads YFSETQ. The CDR3 length is 15 residues. V was clipped by 0 bases and J by 2 bases, with 12 bases between them. In DNA form, the CDR3 reads TGCGCCAGCAGCTTGGCCTGGGACAAGACCTACGAGCAGTACTTC. Translating gives CASSLAWDKTYEQYF.

The rearrangement joins TRBV6-5 to TRBJ2-1, with 9 bases that match TRBD2. With 6 bases clipped from V and 16 bases from J, the junction kept 13 bases outside the gene matches. This CDR3 spans 13 amino acids. Per germline, CDR1 MNHEY and CDR2 SVGAGI. CDR3 sequence (DNA): TGTGCCAGCAGCCCCGGGGCGGGAGGGACGTTTTTCTTC. It translates to CASSPGAGGTFFF.